Listed below are T cell receptor beta chains from one sample, sequenced in a study of T-cell memory formation after mild COVID-19. TCRdb fed the 5' RACE reads into MiXCR, producing one record per CDR3 protein. Of over 350,000 distinct CDR3 sequences listed, about 17% were seen once; the top ten hold 20% to 25%. Sequencing was performed on PBMCs or a T cell subset sorted from them (not recorded which). These receptors all come from a man aged 18 to 35 who had mild COVID-19 (a few samples of this study predate the infection). Cell type and time point are not known. Each CDR3 is given with its conserved first and last residue. The D gene is left open where the match is weak. A clone size is listed for some rows: how often the clone was seen (once, few, many), or a class if it is expanded.

.	TRBV3-1	many	TRBJ2-3	CASSLYLGQGGSDTQYF	TGTGCCAGCAGCCTCTACCTAGGACAGGGAGGGTCAGATACGCAGTATTTT
TRBD1	TRBV3-1	.	TRBJ2-5	CASSQHPGGVGETQYF	TGTGCCAGCAGCCAACATCCAGGGGGCGTTGGGGAGACCCAGTACTTC
TRBD2	TRBV7-3	.	TRBJ2-1	CASSPHPTSGGRYNEQFF	TGTGCCAGCAGCCCCCACCCAACTAGCGGGGGACGCTACAATGAGCAGTTCTTC
.	TRBV30	few	TRBJ2-3	CAWSVNRATDTQYF	TGTGCCTGGAGTGTTAACAGGGCCACAGATACGCAGTATTTT
TRBD2	TRBV7-9	.	TRBJ2-5	CASSASGGQETQYF	TGTGCCAGCAGCGCAAGCGGGGGGCAGGAGACCCAGTACTTC
TRBD1	TRBV15	.	TRBJ2-3	CATSRDPRQGADTQYF	TGTGCCACCAGCAGAGATCCTCGCCAGGGGGCAGATACGCAGTATTTT
.	TRBV7-9	few	TRBJ1-3	CASSLGPNSGNTIYF	TGTGCCAGCAGCTTAGGGCCTAACTCTGGAAACACCATATATTTT
TRBD1	TRBV3-1	.	TRBJ1-1	CASSQGSGQGGTFF	TGTGCCAGCAGCCAGGGATCGGGACAGGGAGGAACTTTCTTT
TRBD2	TRBV7-2	.	TRBJ2-3	CASSSTSGGLADTQYF	TGTGCCAGCAGCAGTACTAGCGGGGGGCTCGCAGATACGCAGTATTTT
.	TRBV5-1	many	TRBJ1-1	CASTLTMTTGTEAFF	TGCGCCAGCACCTTGACAATGACTACCGGGACTGAAGCTTTCTTT
TRBD2	TRBV29-1	few	TRBJ2-5	CSVADLAGDQETQYF	TGCAGCGTTGCTGATCTAGCGGGGGACCAAGAGACCCAGTACTTC
.	TRBV7-2	.	TRBJ1-2	CASSLAGGPVYTF	TGTGCCAGCAGCTTAGCGGGAGGCCCAGTCTACACCTTC
.	TRBV7-2	many	TRBJ2-5	CASSLLVTGETQYF	TGTGCCAGCAGCTTACTAGTGACGGGGGAGACCCAGTACTTC
TRBD1	TRBV7-9	few	TRBJ2-7	CASSRSGTGPYEQYF	TGTGCCAGCAGCCGATCCGGGACAGGGCCCTACGAGCAGTACTTC
.	TRBV5-1	.	TRBJ1-2	CASSLPGAEGYTF	TGCGCCAGCAGCTTGCCAGGGGCCGAAGGCTACACCTTC
TRBD2	TRBV3-1	.	TRBJ2-4	CASSQGLATNIQYF	TGTGCCAGCAGCCAGGGACTAGCGACGAACATTCAGTACTTC
TRBD1	TRBV7-3	.	TRBJ1-6	CASRDSSYNSPLHF	TGTGCCAGTCGGGACAGCTCCTATAATTCACCCCTCCACTTT
.	TRBV10-3	few	TRBJ1-5	CAISAGSNQPQHF	TGTGCCATCAGTGCAGGGAGCAATCAGCCCCAGCATTTT
TRBD1	TRBV6-5	.	TRBJ1-6	CASSYSKGASSPLHF	TGTGCCAGCAGTTACTCGAAGGGGGCGAGTTCACCCCTCCACTTT
.	TRBV18	many	TRBJ1-2	CASSPWAGNGYTF	TGTGCCAGCTCCCCATGGGCAGGGAATGGCTACACCTTC
.	TRBV2	.	TRBJ1-4	CASSEVLGVGEKLFF	TGTGCCAGCAGTGAAGTTTTAGGGGTAGGAGAAAAACTGTTTTTT
.	TRBV7-9	.	TRBJ1-3	CASSFGRVSGGNTIYF	TGTGCCAGCAGCTTCGGGCGGGTCTCGGGTGGAAACACCATATATTTT
.	TRBV10-2	few	TRBJ2-3	CASSEQGFTDTQYF	TGCGCCAGCAGTGAGCAGGGATTCACAGATACGCAGTATTTT
.	TRBV5-1	.	TRBJ2-4	CASSLGGPTSDIQYF	TGCGCCAGCAGCTTGGGGGGGCCAACATCGGACATTCAGTACTTC
TRBD2	TRBV6-2/TRBV6-3	.	TRBJ2-3	CATQLAGDSTDTQYF	TGTGCCACGCAACTAGCGGGGGACTCTACAGATACGCAGTATTTT